This T cell receptor (beta chain) was recorded in a study of immune heterogeneity within non-small cell lung tumors (dated by TCRdb to the late 2010s). With regard to the full study: By histology, a few squamous cell carcinomas, fewer than twelve non-squamous carcinomas and 1 tumor not otherwise specified were included. TCR repertoires were analyzed from approximately 60 tumor loci of approximately 14 patients, whereas transcriptome data were available for only 40 to 50 loci from about 11 patients. For mutant peptides 8 to 11 amino acids long, netMHCpan-3.0 predicted neoantigen binding to the HLA alleles of each patient. To examine intratumoral immune heterogeneity, the study used whole-exome sequencing, RNA-seq and TCR beta repertoire sequencing on multiple spatially distinct regions of each NSCLC tumor. Beyond this particular receptor, the publication reports: High-frequency TCR beta clonotypes were largely distinct between individual patients. Within a patient, the same dominant CDR3B clonotypes appeared at multiple loci, but different tumor locations also contained unique high-frequency clones. Local T-cell repertoire clonality showed a statistically significant but moderate positive correlation with local tumor mutational burden (R 0.3 to 0.35).

With regard to this clonotype: This receptor's antigen is unknown. Within one base of it there is no much larger clone, and no base qualities were kept.

Including cysteine and phenylalanine, the CDR3 has 15 amino acids. The retained sequence is limited to the CDR3, 45 bases, with the frame set at the first base. Taken from the germline V gene (reference sequence), the CDR1 and CDR2 loops are LNHNV and YYDKDF. V is trimmed back by 1 base and J by 8 bases, and the junction contains 6 bases that no gene match accounts for. The TCR beta CDR3 region was amplified with a multiplex PCR system whose first round ran for roughly 11 cycles using 32 V-gene forward primers and 13 J-gene reverse primers. The first PCR round was done with a QIAGEN Multiplex PCR Kit, and the primer sequences were filed in Chinese patent CN105087789A. A second PCR round added Illumina universal primers using the Phusion High-Fidelity PCR Kit. Paired-end sequencing of TCR libraries was carried out on the Illumina HiSeq X Ten platform at a read length of 151 bp. As for the original processing: Reads without multiplex PCR primers were removed using Cutadapt, read pairs were merged using PEAR, and CDR3 regions were called using MiXCR with default settings. Shannon entropy measured repertoire diversity, while clonality was calculated as one minus the Shannon entropy divided by the ln of the count of productive unique sequences. A clonotype counted as a dominant or high-frequency T-cell clone when its frequency was 0.5% or higher. TCRdb redid the processing of the public reads, applying fastp at Q25 and MiXCR, and retained in-frame beta chains. Rows merge per CDR3 protein into single entries with the most common DNA and genes. The V and J calls come from TCRdb's annotation, not from the publication. The sample has 1,500 to 2,500 distinct CDR3 sequences on record, 25% to 35% of them singletons. The biggest ten clones account for under 30% of the sample.

Genomic DNA was extracted from bulk tumor tissue and used as the TCR template, and around 600 ng gDNA was amplified per sample. During surgery, multiple biopsies were taken from each primary tumor and placed as far apart as possible within the tumor mass. Patients in the study cohort, which was described as untreated, were newly diagnosed NSCLC cases going through curative surgery. The samples came from more than 14 patients with newly diagnosed non-small cell lung cancer who were having surgery intended to be curative. The resected tumor masses were reviewed by two independent pathologists. Only DNA and RNA samples of high quality went on to sequencing.

The sequenced material came from lung tumor tissue. The receptor comes from a man in his fifties or sixties with non-small cell lung cancer. The rearranged segments are TRBV15 and TRBJ2-1, and TRBD2 aligns with 9 junction nucleotides. The DNA reads TGTGCCACCAGCAGAGGGGCGGGAGGGCCCTATGAGCAGTTCTTC. Its translation is CATSRGAGGPYEQFF. The full variable domain, completed from the reference TRBV15 and TRBJ2-1 proteins outside the CDR3, reads DAMVIQNPRYQVTQFGKPVTLSCSQTLNHNVMYWYQQKSSQAPKLLFHYYDKDFNNEADTPDNFQSRRPNTSFCFLDIRSPGLGDTAMYLCATSRGAGGPYEQFFGPGTRLTVL.